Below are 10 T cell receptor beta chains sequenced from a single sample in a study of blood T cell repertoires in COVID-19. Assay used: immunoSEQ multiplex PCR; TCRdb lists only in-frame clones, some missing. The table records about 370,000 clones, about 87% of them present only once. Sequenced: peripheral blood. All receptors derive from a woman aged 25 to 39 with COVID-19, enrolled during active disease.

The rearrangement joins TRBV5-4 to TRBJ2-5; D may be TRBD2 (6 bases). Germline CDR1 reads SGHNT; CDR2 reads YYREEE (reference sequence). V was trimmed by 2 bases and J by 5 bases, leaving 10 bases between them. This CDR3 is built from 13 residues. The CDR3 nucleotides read TGTGCCAGCAGCTTAGCAGGGAGGGAGACCCAGTACTTC. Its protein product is CASSLAGRETQYF.

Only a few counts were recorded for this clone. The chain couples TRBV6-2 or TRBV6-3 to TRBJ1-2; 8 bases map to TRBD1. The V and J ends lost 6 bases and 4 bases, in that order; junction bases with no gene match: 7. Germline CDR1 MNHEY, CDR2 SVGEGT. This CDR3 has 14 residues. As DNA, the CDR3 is TGTGCCAGCAGCCGGACAGGGCCGGGCTATGGCTACACCTTC. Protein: CASSRTGPGYGYTF.

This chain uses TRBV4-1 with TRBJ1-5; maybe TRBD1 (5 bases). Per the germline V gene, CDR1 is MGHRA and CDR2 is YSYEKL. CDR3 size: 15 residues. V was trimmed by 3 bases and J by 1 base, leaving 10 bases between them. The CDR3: CASSQGGGSNQPQHF. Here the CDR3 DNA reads TGCGCCAGCAGCCAGGGGGGAGGAAGCAATCAGCCCCAGCATTTT.

CDR3 loop: CASSWHQGEETQYF. The CDR3 DNA is TGCGCCAGCAGCTGGCATCAGGGGGAGGAGACCCAGTACTTC. This chain joins TRBV5-1 and TRBJ2-5, with 7 bases matching TRBD1. This CDR3 region has 14 residues. With 3 bases clipped from V and 5 bases from J, the junction kept 7 bases outside the gene matches. Germline-derived CDR1 and CDR2 are SGHRS and YFSETQ.

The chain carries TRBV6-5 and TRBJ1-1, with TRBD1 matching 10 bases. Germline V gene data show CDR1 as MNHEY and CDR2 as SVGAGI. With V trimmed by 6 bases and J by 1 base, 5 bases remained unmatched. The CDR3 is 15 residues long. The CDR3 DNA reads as TGTGCCAGCAGAAGGGACAGGGGAGGGAACACTGAAGCTTTCTTT. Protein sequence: CASRRDRGGNTEAFF.

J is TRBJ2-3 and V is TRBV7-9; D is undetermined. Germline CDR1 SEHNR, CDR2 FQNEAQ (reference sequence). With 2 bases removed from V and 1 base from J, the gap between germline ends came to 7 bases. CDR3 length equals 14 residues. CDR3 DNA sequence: TGTGCCAGCAGCTTATCTCAGGGCACAGATACGCAGTATTTT. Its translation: CASSLSQGTDTQYF.

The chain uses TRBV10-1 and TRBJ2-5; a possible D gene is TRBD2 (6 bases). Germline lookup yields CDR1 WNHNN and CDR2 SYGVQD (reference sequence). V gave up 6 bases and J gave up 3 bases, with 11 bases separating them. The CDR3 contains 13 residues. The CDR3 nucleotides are TGCGCCAGCAGGAGCGGGCTAGAAGAGACCCAGTACTTC. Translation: CASRSGLEETQYF.

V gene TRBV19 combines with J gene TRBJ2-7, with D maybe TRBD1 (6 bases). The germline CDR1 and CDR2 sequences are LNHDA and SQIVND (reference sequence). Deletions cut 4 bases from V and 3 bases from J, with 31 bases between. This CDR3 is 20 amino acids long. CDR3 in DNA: TGTGCCAGTAGTACCTATACAGGGAAAAGCAAACTCATGGGGAACTACGAGCAGTACTTC. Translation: CASSTYTGKSKLMGNYEQYF.

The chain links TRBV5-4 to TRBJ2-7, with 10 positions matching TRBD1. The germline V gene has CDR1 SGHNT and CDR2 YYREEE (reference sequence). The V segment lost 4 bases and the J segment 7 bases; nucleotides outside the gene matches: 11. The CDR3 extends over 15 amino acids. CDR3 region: CASSLAGTGAREQYF. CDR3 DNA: TGTGCCAGCAGCCTAGCCGGGACAGGGGCTAGGGAGCAGTACTTC.

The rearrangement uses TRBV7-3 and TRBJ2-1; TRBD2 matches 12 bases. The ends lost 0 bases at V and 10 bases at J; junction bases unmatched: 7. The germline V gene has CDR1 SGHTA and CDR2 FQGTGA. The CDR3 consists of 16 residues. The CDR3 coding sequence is TGTGCCAGCAGCTTAACTCGCCTAGCGGGAGGGCGGGAGCAGTTCTTC. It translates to CASSLTRLAGGREQFF.